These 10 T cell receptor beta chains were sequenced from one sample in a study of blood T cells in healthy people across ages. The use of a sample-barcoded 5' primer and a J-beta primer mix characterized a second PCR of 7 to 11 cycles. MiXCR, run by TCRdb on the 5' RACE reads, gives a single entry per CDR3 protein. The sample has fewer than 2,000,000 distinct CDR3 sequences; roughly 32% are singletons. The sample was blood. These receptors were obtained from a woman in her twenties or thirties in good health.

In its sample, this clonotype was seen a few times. The CDR3 spells CSANPANRPRAGSYNEQFF. In nucleotides, the CDR3 is TGCAGTGCTAACCCGGCCAACAGACCAAGGGCGGGCTCCTACAATGAGCAGTTCTTC. The chain combines TRBV20-1 with TRBJ2-1; perhaps TRBD2 as D (5 bases). Germline CDR1 is DFQATT and CDR2 is SNEGSKA (reference sequence). Trimming left V 4 bases short and J 0 bases short, with 25 bases between. This CDR3 region has 19 residues.

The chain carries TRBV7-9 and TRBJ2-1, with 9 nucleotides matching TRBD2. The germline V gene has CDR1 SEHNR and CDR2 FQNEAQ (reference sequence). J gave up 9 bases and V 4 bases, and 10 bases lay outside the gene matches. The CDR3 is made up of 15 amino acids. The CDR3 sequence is CASSSPGLATSEQFF. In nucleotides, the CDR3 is TGTGCCAGCAGCTCACCGGGACTAGCAACAAGTGAGCAGTTCTTC.

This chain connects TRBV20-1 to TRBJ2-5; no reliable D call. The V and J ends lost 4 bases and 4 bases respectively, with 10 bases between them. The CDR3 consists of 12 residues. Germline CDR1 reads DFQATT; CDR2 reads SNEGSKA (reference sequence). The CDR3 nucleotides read TGCAGTGCTAATCGGCTGGGAGAGACCCAGTACTTC. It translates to CSANRLGETQYF.

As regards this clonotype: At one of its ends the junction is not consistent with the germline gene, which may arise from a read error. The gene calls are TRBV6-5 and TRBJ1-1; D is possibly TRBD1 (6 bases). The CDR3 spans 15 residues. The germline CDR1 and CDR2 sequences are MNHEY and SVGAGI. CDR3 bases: TGTGCCGGCAGTTATAACGAGGGGGGATTGACTGAAGCTTTCTTT. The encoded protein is CAGSYNEGGLTEAFF.

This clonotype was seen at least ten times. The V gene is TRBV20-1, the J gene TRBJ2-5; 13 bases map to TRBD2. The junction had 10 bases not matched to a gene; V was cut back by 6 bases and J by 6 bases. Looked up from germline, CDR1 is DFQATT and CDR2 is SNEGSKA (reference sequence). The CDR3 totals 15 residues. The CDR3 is CSAQTSGGPRKTQYF. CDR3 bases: TGCAGTGCCCAGACTAGCGGGGGGCCCCGGAAGACCCAGTACTTC.

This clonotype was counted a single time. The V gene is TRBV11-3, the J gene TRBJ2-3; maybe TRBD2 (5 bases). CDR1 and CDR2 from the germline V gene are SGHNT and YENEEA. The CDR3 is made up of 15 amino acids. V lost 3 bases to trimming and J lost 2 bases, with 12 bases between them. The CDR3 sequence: CASSFSWRSTDTQYF. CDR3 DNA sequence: TGTGCCAGCAGCTTTAGTTGGAGGTCCACAGATACGCAGTATTTT.

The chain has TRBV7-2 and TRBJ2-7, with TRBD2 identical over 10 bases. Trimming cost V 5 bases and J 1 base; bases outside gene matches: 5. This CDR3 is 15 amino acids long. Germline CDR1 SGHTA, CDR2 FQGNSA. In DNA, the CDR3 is TGTGCCAGCAGCCCTGAACTAGCGGGATCCTACGAGCAGTACTTC. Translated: CASSPELAGSYEQYF.

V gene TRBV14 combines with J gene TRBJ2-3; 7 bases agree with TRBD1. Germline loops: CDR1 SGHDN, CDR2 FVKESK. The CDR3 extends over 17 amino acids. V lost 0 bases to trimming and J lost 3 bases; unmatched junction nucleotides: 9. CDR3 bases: TGTGCCAGCAGCCAAGACCTCAAGGGGGCTAAGACAGATACGCAGTATTTT. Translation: CASSQDLKGAKTDTQYF.

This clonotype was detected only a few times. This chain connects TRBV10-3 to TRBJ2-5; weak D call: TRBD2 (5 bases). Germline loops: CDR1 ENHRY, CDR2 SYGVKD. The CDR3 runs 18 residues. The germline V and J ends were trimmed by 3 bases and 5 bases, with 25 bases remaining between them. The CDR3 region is CAISDPIEVGVISETQYF. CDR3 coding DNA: TGTGCCATCAGTGACCCAATTGAGGTGGGAGTTATCTCGGAGACCCAGTACTTC.

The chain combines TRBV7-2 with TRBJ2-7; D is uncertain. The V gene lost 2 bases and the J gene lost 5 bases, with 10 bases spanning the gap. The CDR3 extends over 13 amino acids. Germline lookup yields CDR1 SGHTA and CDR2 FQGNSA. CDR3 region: CASSLLGSHEQYF. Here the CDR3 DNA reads TGTGCCAGCAGCTTATTGGGTAGCCACGAGCAGTACTTC.